A selection of T cell receptor beta chains follows, all from one sample in a study of metastatic and nonmetastatic thyroid tumors. TCRdb re-called clones from the PCR reads using MiXCR. The table lists 15,000 to 20,000 clones, roughly an eighth of them singletons. The sequencing sample was made of tumor tissue. These receptor sequences come from a female donor with papillary thyroid cancer or a benign thyroid nodule (not recorded which). Some clones in this sample may be carry-over from other donors' samples. CDR3s include the opening cysteine and the closing phenylalanine or tryptophan. Each record gives: CDR3 protein, CDR3 DNA, V gene, clone size, J gene, D gene. The D gene is left open where the match is weak. Size tells how often a clone was seen (once, few, many) or the class of an expanded clone, and some rows leave it out.

CAWNTGYEQYF | TGTGCCTGGAATACGGGTTACGAGCAGTACTTC | TRBV30 | . | TRBJ2-7 | .
CASSRDTSGNTIYF | TGTGCCAGCAGCCGGGACACCTCTGGAAACACCATATATTTT | TRBV6-1 | few | TRBJ1-3 | .
CTSSPKGRGKANYGYTF | TGTACCAGCAGCCCGAAGGGGAGAGGCAAAGCCAACTATGGCTACACCTTC | TRBV4-2 | few | TRBJ1-2 | .
CASSAGYYSNQPQHF | TGTGCCAGCAGTGCAGGGTACTATAGCAATCAGCCCCAGCATTTT | TRBV28 | many | TRBJ1-5 | .
CASSLFDTQNEQYF | TGTGCCAGCAGTTTATTCGACACCCAGAACGAGCAGTACTTC | TRBV28 | many | TRBJ2-7 | .
CSAHRPDRGGTEAFF | TGCAGTGCTCACCGGCCGGACAGGGGCGGGACTGAAGCTTTCTTT | TRBV20-1 | many | TRBJ1-1 | TRBD1
CASSQDSGRSMNTDTQYF | TGTGCCAGCAGCCAAGATAGCGGGAGGTCGATGAACACAGATACGCAGTATTTT | TRBV4-2 | medium-sized | TRBJ2-3 | TRBD2
CASSHQGPGTVFYEQYF | TGTGCCAGCAGCCATCAGGGACCTGGGACAGTATTTTACGAGCAGTACTTC | TRBV6-1 | few | TRBJ2-7 | TRBD1
CASSKSGLPRGTQYF | TGTGCCAGCAGCAAATCGGGACTACCACGGGGGACCCAGTACTTC | TRBV28 | many | TRBJ2-5 | TRBD2
CASSPDQISFGNEQFF | TGTGCCAGCAGCCCCGACCAGATTAGCTTCGGCAATGAGCAGTTCTTC | TRBV28 | many | TRBJ2-1 | .
CASSLSPEGVGQPQHF | TGTGCCAGCAGCCTAAGCCCCGAGGGGGTAGGGCAGCCCCAGCATTTT | TRBV7-8 | . | TRBJ1-5 | .
CATSPPGPREKLFF | TGTGCCACCTCCCCGCCGGGACCGCGTGAAAAACTGTTTTTT | TRBV28 | many | TRBJ1-4 | .
CASLFLGLTSGIYNEQFF | TGTGCCAGTTTATTTCTCGGGCTGACTAGCGGAATTTACAATGAGCAGTTCTTC | TRBV6-5 | many | TRBJ2-1 | TRBD2
CASSERSGTEFNQPQHF | TGTGCCAGCAGTGAACGGTCTGGCACAGAATTCAATCAGCCCCAGCATTTT | TRBV6-1 | many | TRBJ1-5 | .
CASSAGAGATNEKLFF | TGTGCCAGCAGCGCCGGGGCGGGGGCAACTAATGAAAAACTGTTTTTT | TRBV5-4 | . | TRBJ1-4 | .
CASRLGHLNSPLHF | TGTGCCAGCAGATTGGGACACCTGAATTCACCCCTCCACTTT | TRBV2 | many | TRBJ1-6 | .
CASRQDTFYNEQFF | TGTGCCAGTAGGCAGGACACTTTCTACAATGAGCAGTTCTTC | TRBV19 | many | TRBJ2-1 | .
CASRAGGGSYEQYF | TGTGCCAGCAGAGCTGGCGGTGGCTCCTACGAGCAGTACTTC | TRBV7-2 | . | TRBJ2-7 | .
CASSLAGRGITDTQYF | TGTGCCAGCAGCTTGGCCGGCAGGGGGATCACAGATACGCAGTATTTT | TRBV5-6 | many | TRBJ2-3 | TRBD1
CSAPSRDRGLEKLFF | TGCAGTGCTCCATCTCGGGACAGGGGGCTTGAAAAACTGTTTTTT | TRBV20-1 | . | TRBJ1-4 | TRBD1
CASQRGREPQYF | TGTGCCAGCCAAAGGGGGCGGGAGCCCCAGTACTTC | TRBV12-3/TRBV12-4 | . | TRBJ2-5 | .
CAITPGGPGDTQYF | TGTGCCATCACCCCGGGGGGGCCGGGAGATACGCAGTATTTT | TRBV10-3 | many | TRBJ2-3 | TRBD2
CATSSSTARGSYEQYF | TGTGCCACCAGCAGCAGTACAGCGAGGGGCTCCTACGAGCAGTACTTC | TRBV15 | few | TRBJ2-7 | .
CASRRVGGAPRETQYF | TGTGCCAGCAGGAGGGTCGGGGGGGCCCCCCGGGAGACCCAGTACTTC | TRBV27 | many | TRBJ2-5 | TRBD2
CASSGWAGATF | TGTGCCAGCAGCGGTTGGGCTGGGGCAACCTTC | TRBV9 | many | TRBJ1-2 | .
CASSQSSGGAETQYF | TGTGCCAGCAGCCAATCCAGCGGGGGGGCAGAGACCCAGTACTTC | TRBV3-1 | medium-sized | TRBJ2-5 | TRBD2
CASSEPGRLNTEAFF | TGCGCCAGCAGCGAGCCGGGGCGGTTGAACACTGAAGCTTTCTTT | TRBV5-1 | many | TRBJ1-1 | .
CASTDRGEKLFF | TGTGCCAGCACCGACAGAGGAGAAAAACTGTTTTTT | TRBV12-3/TRBV12-4 | many | TRBJ1-4 | .
CASSLRVFYEQYF | TGCGCCAGCAGCTTAAGGGTTTTCTACGAGCAGTACTTC | TRBV5-1 | . | TRBJ2-7 | .
CASSLGLLTDTQYF | TGTGCCAGCAGTTTAGGGCTTCTCACAGATACGCAGTATTTT | TRBV27 | medium-sized | TRBJ2-3 | .
CASSPPGSDYGYTF | TGTGCCAGCAGTCCCCCGGGCAGTGACTATGGCTACACATTC | TRBV27 | few | TRBJ1-2 | .
CASSLFRVNEQFF | TGTGCCAGCAGCTTGTTCAGGGTCAATGAGCAGTTCTTC | TRBV7-9 | many | TRBJ2-1 | .
CASSLDRPSSYNEQFF | TGTGCCAGCAGCCTGGACCGACCAAGCTCCTACAATGAGCAGTTCTTC | TRBV6-1 | many | TRBJ2-1 | .
CASSLGQITGELFF | TGCGCCAGCAGCTTGGGACAAATCACCGGGGAGCTGTTTTTT | TRBV5-1 | . | TRBJ2-2 | .
CASSFSGADTQYF | TGTGCCAGCAGTTTTTCCGGGGCGGATACGCAGTATTTT | TRBV28 | many | TRBJ2-3 | .
CSARDLERGPHEQYF | TGCAGTGCTAGAGATCTCGAACGGGGACCACACGAGCAGTACTTC | TRBV20-1 | many | TRBJ2-7 | .
CASSEPTGAGHGYTF | TGTGCCAGCAGTGAACCTACAGGGGCGGGGCATGGCTACACCTTC | TRBV2 | many | TRBJ1-2 | TRBD1
CATSVLGLAGDNEQFF | TGTGCCACCAGTGTCCTGGGACTAGCGGGAGACAATGAGCAGTTCTTC | TRBV24-1 | many | TRBJ2-1 | TRBD2
CAWMGGQDEKLFF | TGTGCCTGGATGGGGGGACAGGATGAAAAACTGTTTTTT | TRBV30 | medium-sized | TRBJ1-4 | TRBD1
CASSQGRGAATNEKLFF | TGTGCCAGCAGCCAAGGACGTGGTGCTGCAACTAATGAAAAACTGTTTTTT | TRBV3-1 | many | TRBJ1-4 | .
CASSSGELFF | TGTGCCAGCAGTTCCGGGGAGCTGTTTTTT | TRBV25-1 | . | TRBJ2-2 | .
CASSVAPVPSGSSGTQYF | TGTGCCAGCAGCGTGGCCCCCGTTCCTAGCGGGAGTTCGGGGACCCAGTACTTC | TRBV9 | . | TRBJ2-5 | TRBD2
CSARDQVAGRLETQYF | TGCAGTGCTAGAGATCAGGTAGCGGGGCGACTGGAGACCCAGTACTTC | TRBV20-1 | many | TRBJ2-5 | TRBD2